The clone carrying this T cell receptor (beta chain) has ten or more counts. TCRbeta library construction was performed incorporating unique molecular identifiers. MiXCR was run by TCRdb on the PCR reads, yielding one entry per CDR3 protein. The data contain about 230,000 distinct CDR3 sequences, approximately 12% of them seen just once; the ten biggest clones take up around 3%. This record comes from a study of T-cell reconstitution after alpha-beta-depleted transplantation in children. Germline lookup yields CDR1 SQVTM and CDR2 ANQGSEA. The ends were cut back, 1 base at V and 6 bases at J, with 10 bases in the middle. This CDR3 has 12 residues.

This TCR came from a human donor who donated a stem cell graft to a child with acute lymphoblastic leukemia. J is TRBJ2-7 and V is TRBV29-1; a weak D match, TRBD2 (6 bases). This specimen consisted of PBMCs from the stem cell graft donor, obtained from the stem cell graft. CDR3: CSVEGRAAEQYF. CDR3 nucleotides: TGCAGCGTTGAAGGGAGGGCAGCCGAGCAGTACTTC.